A selection of T cell receptor beta chains follows, all from one sample in a study of CD8+ T cells in alopecia areata. Sequencing was performed with immunoSEQ multiplex PCR; in TCRdb, only in-frame clones are kept and a portion is missing. The sample holds about 180,000 clones; about 53% are singletons and the top ten take 10% to 14%. The sequenced sample was CD8+ T cells sorted from blood, obtained at week 24, from a patient treated with tofacitinib. These receptors were taken from a human donor with alopecia areata. Both conserved end residues are part of each CDR3. Fields, in order: clone size, D gene, J gene, V gene, CDR3 DNA, CDR3 protein. The D gene is left open where the match is weak. Clone size is stated in some rows and not others, as once, few, many or a class when expanded.

>-|TRBD1|TRBJ2-5|TRBV5-1
TGCACCAGCAGCTCTCGGACAGGGAGGCAAGAGACCCAGTACTTC
CTSSSRTGRQETQYF
>few|-|TRBJ1-2|TRBV4-3
TGCGCCAGCAGCCAAAAAGGGGAAGCCTATGGCTACACCTTC
CASSQKGEAYGYTF
>-|-|TRBJ1-2|TRBV29-1
TGCAGCGTTGAAGATATGTCGAGCAATGGCTACACCTTC
CSVEDMSSNGYTF
>-|-|TRBJ2-1|TRBV5-1
TGCGCCAGCAGCTTGGCCGGGGGAGATTACAATGAGCAGTTCTTC
CASSLAGGDYNEQFF
>-|-|TRBJ2-2|TRBV14
TGTGCCAGCAGCCAAGTTGACCCATCTTACACCGGGGAGCTGTTTTTT
CASSQVDPSYTGELFF
>few|-|TRBJ1-1|TRBV27
TGTGCCAGCAGTTTCAGGGGATCTACTGAAGCTTTCTTT
CASSFRGSTEAFF
>-|-|TRBJ2-5|TRBV6-1
TGTGCCAGCAGTGAACGCATCGACAGCTACCAAGAGACCCAGTACTTC
CASSERIDSYQETQYF
>-|-|TRBJ1-2|TRBV13
TGTGCCAGCAGCCTGAGACAGGAGCTCTCCGAGTACGACTACACCTTC
CASSLRQELSEYDYTF
>-|-|TRBJ1-2|TRBV2
TGTGCCAGCAAAGTGGGTTTGGGCTATGGCTACACCTTC
CASKVGLGYGYTF
>-|TRBD1|TRBJ2-7|TRBV30
TGTGCCTCACAGACAGGGACGACCTACGAGCAGTACTTC
CASQTGTTYEQYF
>-|-|TRBJ1-5|TRBV7-2
TGTGCCAGCAGCTTATCGTCCTCCCTGGGCAATCAGCCCCAGCATTTT
CASSLSSSLGNQPQHF
>-|TRBD2|TRBJ2-3|TRBV15
TGTGCCACCAGCGATAGCGGGGGCCGTGGAGATACGCAGTATTTT
CATSDSGGRGDTQYF
>-|-|TRBJ1-2|TRBV11-2
TGTGCCAGCAGCTTAGAGCGGAAGGTTAACTATGGCTACACCTTC
CASSLERKVNYGYTF
>-|TRBD2|TRBJ2-7|TRBV30
TGTGCCTCCAATCCAACGGGGGGCTACGAGCAGTACTTC
CASNPTGGYEQYF
>-|-|TRBJ1-1|TRBV4-3
TGCGCCAGCAGCCGCGGTTCACAGCCGAACACTGAAGCTTTCTTT
CASSRGSQPNTEAFF